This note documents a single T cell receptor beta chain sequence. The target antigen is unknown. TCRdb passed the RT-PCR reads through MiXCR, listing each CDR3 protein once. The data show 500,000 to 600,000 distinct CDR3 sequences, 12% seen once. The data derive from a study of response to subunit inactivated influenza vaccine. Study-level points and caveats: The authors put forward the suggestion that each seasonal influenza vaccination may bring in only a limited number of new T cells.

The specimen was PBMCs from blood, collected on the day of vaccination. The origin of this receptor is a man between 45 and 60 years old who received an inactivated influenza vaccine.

The CDR3 here is CASSTGTGHGYTF. The CDR3 nucleotides read TGTGCCAGCAGTACCGGGACAGGGCATGGCTACACCTTC. The J gene is TRBJ1-2, the V gene TRBV12-3 or TRBV12-4, with TRBD1 identical over 9 bases. V lost 5 bases, J lost 6 bases, and 4 bases stayed unmatched. The CDR3 sequence is 13 residues long.